Listed below are T cell receptor beta chains from one sample, sequenced in a study of cytomegalovirus exposure and HLA in healthy donors. Clones were read by immunoSEQ multiplex PCR, and TCRdb kept only the in-frame ones, dropping some. The data show about 72,000 clones, about 95% seen once. Sample: PBMCs. All receptors come from a woman between 18 and 29 years old in good health and CMV-seronegative. Both conserved end residues are part of each CDR3. The D gene is left open where the match is weak. Where a row states a size, it is once, few, many or the class of an expanded clone; other rows omit it.

v_gene	abundance	d_gene	j_gene	CDR3aa	CDR3nt
TRBV5-1	.	TRBD1	TRBJ2-7	CASSSRPGQTYEQYF	TGCGCCAGCAGCTCCCGCCCGGGACAGACCTACGAGCAGTACTTC
TRBV27	.	.	TRBJ2-1	CASSSLREFYNEQFF	TGTGCCAGCAGTTCCCTAAGGGAGTTCTACAATGAGCAGTTCTTC
TRBV25-1	.	.	TRBJ1-6	CASSGGASYNSPLHF	TGTGCCAGCAGTGGAGGTGCCTCCTATAATTCACCCCTCCACTTT
TRBV28	.	.	TRBJ1-4	CASSGGGGGLNEKLFF	TGTGCCAGCAGCGGCGGAGGTGGAGGCCTTAATGAAAAACTGTTTTTT
TRBV4-2	.	.	TRBJ1-1	CASSQGPNTEAFF	TGTGCCAGCAGCCAGGGGCCGAACACTGAAGCTTTCTTT
TRBV27	once	.	TRBJ2-7	CASSYQTQGNEQYF	TGTGCCAGCAGCTACCAAACACAGGGTAACGAGCAGTACTTC
TRBV7-8	.	TRBD1	TRBJ1-4	CASSRTGVEKLFF	TGTGCCAGCAGCCGGACAGGGGTTGAAAAACTGTTTTTT
TRBV9	.	.	TRBJ1-1	CASSSGVIWTEAFF	TGTGCCAGCAGCTCAGGGGTGATTTGGACTGAAGCTTTCTTT
TRBV14	.	TRBD2	TRBJ2-1	CASSSYRRTSGGPSSYNEQFF	TGTGCCAGCAGCTCATACCGACGGACTAGCGGGGGGCCCAGCTCCTACAATGAGCAGTTCTTC
TRBV30	.	.	TRBJ1-2	CAWSVLSTAYGYTF	TGTGCCTGGAGTGTACTATCGACAGCCTATGGCTACACCTTC
TRBV7-2	.	TRBD1	TRBJ1-6	CASSFGDRVTSPLHF	TGTGCCAGCAGCTTTGGGGACAGGGTCACCTCACCCCTCCACTTT
TRBV14	.	TRBD2	TRBJ2-3	CASSQDRGTKKDTQYF	TGTGCCAGCAGCCAAGATCGGGGGACTAAGAAAGATACGCAGTATTTT
TRBV5-6	.	.	TRBJ2-1	CASSYRYNEQFF	TGTGCCAGCAGCTACAGGTACAATGAGCAGTTCTTC
TRBV7-2	.	TRBD1	TRBJ2-1	CASSFRTGGTGEQFF	TGTGCCAGCAGCTTCAGGACAGGGGGTACGGGTGAGCAGTTCTTC
TRBV7-2	.	.	TRBJ2-7	CASSLGRDFYEQYF	TGTGCCAGCAGCTTGGGACGGGACTTTTACGAGCAGTACTTC
TRBV18	.	.	TRBJ2-5	CASSPSYQETQYF	TGTGCCAGCTCACCATCCTACCAAGAGACCCAGTACTTC
TRBV6-1	few	.	TRBJ1-6	CASSAGPYNSPLHF	TGTGCCAGCAGTGCGGGTCCTTATAATTCACCCCTCCACTTT
TRBV5-1	.	TRBD2	TRBJ2-1	CATQGTSGGPTYNEQFF	TGCGCCACCCAAGGGACTAGCGGGGGGCCTACCTACAATGAGCAGTTCTTC
TRBV6-6	.	TRBD1	TRBJ1-4	CASNRQGGKEKLFF	TGTGCCAGCAATCGACAGGGGGGCAAGGAAAAACTGTTTTTT
TRBV6-5	.	.	TRBJ2-3	CASSYSGSYTDTQYF	TGTGCCAGCAGTTACTCGGGGAGCTACACAGATACGCAGTATTTT
TRBV7-9	.	TRBD1	TRBJ1-6	CASSLRAGGSYNSPLHF	TGTGCCAGCAGCTTAAGGGCAGGGGGATCCTATAATTCACCCCTCCACTTT
TRBV28	.	.	TRBJ1-2	CASSRGGLKPRGYTF	TGTGCCAGCAGCCGTGGGGGACTAAAACCCCGTGGCTACACCTTC
TRBV29-1	.	TRBD2	TRBJ2-1	CSVVSGGAYNEQFF	TGCAGCGTTGTGAGCGGGGGGGCCTACAATGAGCAGTTCTTC
TRBV6-1	.	.	TRBJ2-3	CASSEASGQVRDTQYF	TGTGCCAGCAGTGAAGCTAGCGGACAGGTCAGAGATACGCAGTATTTT
TRBV6-4	.	TRBD1	TRBJ1-1	CASSDRAGGTEAFF	TGTGCCAGCAGTGACAGGGCAGGGGGCACTGAAGCTTTCTTT
TRBV18	.	.	TRBJ2-1	CASSPTGVRYNEQFF	TGTGCCAGCTCACCCACGGGGGTTCGGTACAATGAGCAGTTCTTC
TRBV2	few	TRBD1	TRBJ2-5	CASVDRGLITETQYF	TGTGCCAGCGTGGACAGGGGGCTCATTACAGAGACCCAGTACTTC
TRBV7-9	.	.	TRBJ1-5	CASSPGTPYSNQPQHF	TGTGCCAGCAGCCCGGGAACCCCTTATAGCAATCAGCCCCAGCATTTT
TRBV9	.	.	TRBJ1-1	CASSVELSTEAFF	TGTGCCAGCAGCGTAGAATTATCTACTGAAGCTTTCTTT
TRBV25-1	.	TRBD1	TRBJ1-6	CASSGVGQRFNSPLHF	TGTGCCAGCAGTGGGGTGGGACAGCGATTCAATTCACCCCTCCACTTT
TRBV6-1	few	TRBD1	TRBJ1-6	CASRTGGTRLHF	TGTGCCAGCAGGACAGGGGGGACTCGCCTCCACTTT
TRBV7-8	.	TRBD1	TRBJ2-7	CASSRRDRAYEQYF	TGTGCCAGCAGCAGACGGGACAGGGCCTACGAGCAGTACTTC
TRBV9	.	TRBD1	TRBJ1-2	CASSSRDRFGYTF	TGTGCCAGCAGCTCTCGGGACAGGTTTGGCTACACCTTC
TRBV5-6	.	.	TRBJ2-6	CASSLGRAANVLTF	TGTGCCAGCAGCTTGGGCAGGGCGGCCAACGTCCTGACTTTC
TRBV19	.	.	TRBJ2-5	CASSRNKAPGTQYF	TGTGCCAGTAGTAGAAACAAGGCTCCAGGGACCCAGTACTTC
TRBV28	.	.	TRBJ2-3	CASSLGTTKTDTQYF	TGTGCCAGCAGTTTAGGGACAACAAAGACAGATACGCAGTATTTT
TRBV27	.	.	TRBJ2-1	CASSTLQYRRNEQFF	TGTGCCAGCAGCACCCTGCAATATAGGCGGAATGAGCAGTTCTTC
TRBV27	.	.	TRBJ2-1	CASSSQGRSYNEQFF	TGTGCCAGCAGTTCTCAGGGGCGCTCCTACAATGAGCAGTTCTTC
TRBV4-1	.	TRBD1	TRBJ1-2	CASSQGQGYTYGYTF	TGCGCCAGCAGCCAAGGACAGGGGTATACCTATGGCTACACCTTC
TRBV6-1	.	TRBD2	TRBJ2-2	CASSASGGASTGELFF	TGTGCCAGCAGTGCTAGCGGGGGGGCGAGCACCGGGGAGCTGTTTTTT
TRBV13	.	.	TRBJ2-7	CASSLGGSQTYEQYF	TGTGCCAGCAGCTTAGGGGGCAGTCAAACCTACGAGCAGTACTTC
TRBV9	once	TRBD1	TRBJ1-4	CASSGIAGTGGEKLFF	TGTGCCAGCAGCGGAATCGCCGGGACAGGGGGTGAAAAACTGTTTTTT
TRBV6-5	.	.	TRBJ2-3	CASRSIDTQYF	TGTGCCAGCAGGAGTATAGATACGCAGTATTTT
TRBV29-1	.	.	TRBJ2-3	CSVEGRTSSSTDTQYF	TGCAGCGTTGAAGGTCGGACAAGCTCTAGCACAGATACGCAGTATTTT